The clone carrying this T cell receptor (beta chain) appeared once. These data belong to a study of Ad26.COV2.S vaccination and SARS-CoV-2 variants. This CDR3 has 19 residues. The germline V and J ends were trimmed by 4 bases and 0 bases, with 21 bases remaining between them. Germline V gene sequence: CDR1 KGHDR, CDR2 SFDVKD. Here immunoSEQ multiplex PCR was the method, and the copy in TCRdb shows in-frame clones only, minus some. There are more than 150,000 clones in the sample; around 85% occur only once, and around 6.1% lies in the top ten. The specimen was peripheral blood, collected after recovery from COVID-19. The sequence was collected from a human donor who had recovered from COVID-19. The genes are TRBV24-1 and TRBJ2-1, with D possibly matching TRBD1 (7 bases). Here the CDR3 reads CATSEGGTALDFSYNEQFF. CDR3 coding DNA: TGTGCCACCAGTGAAGGCGGGACAGCCCTTGATTTCTCCTACAATGAGCAGTTCTTC.